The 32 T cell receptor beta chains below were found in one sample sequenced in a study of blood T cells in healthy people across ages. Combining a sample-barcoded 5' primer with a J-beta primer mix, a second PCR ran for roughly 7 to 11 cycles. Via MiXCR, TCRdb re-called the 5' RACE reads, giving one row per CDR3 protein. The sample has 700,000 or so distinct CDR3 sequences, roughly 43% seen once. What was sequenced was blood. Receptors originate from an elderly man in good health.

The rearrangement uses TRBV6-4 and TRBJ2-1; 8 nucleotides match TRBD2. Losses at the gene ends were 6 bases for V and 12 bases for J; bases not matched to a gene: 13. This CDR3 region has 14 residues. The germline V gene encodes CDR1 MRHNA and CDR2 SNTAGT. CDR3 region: CASRDLSSGSAQFF. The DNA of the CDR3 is TGTGCCAGCAGAGACCTGTCGAGCGGGAGCGCGCAGTTCTTC.

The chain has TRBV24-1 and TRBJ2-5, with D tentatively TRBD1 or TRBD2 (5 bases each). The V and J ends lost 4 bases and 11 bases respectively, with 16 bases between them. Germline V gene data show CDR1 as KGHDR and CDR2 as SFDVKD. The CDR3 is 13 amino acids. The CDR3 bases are TGTGCCACCAGTGAATCCGGGACGAATGAGCAGTACTTC. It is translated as CATSESGTNEQYF.

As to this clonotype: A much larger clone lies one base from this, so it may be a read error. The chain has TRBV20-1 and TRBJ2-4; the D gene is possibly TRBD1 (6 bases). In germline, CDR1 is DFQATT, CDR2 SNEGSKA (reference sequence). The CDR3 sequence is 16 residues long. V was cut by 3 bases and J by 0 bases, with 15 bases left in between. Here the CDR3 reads CSASVKGVLAKNIQYF. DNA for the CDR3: TGCAGTGCTAGTGTAAAGGGGGTTCTAGCCAAAAACATTCAGTACTTC.

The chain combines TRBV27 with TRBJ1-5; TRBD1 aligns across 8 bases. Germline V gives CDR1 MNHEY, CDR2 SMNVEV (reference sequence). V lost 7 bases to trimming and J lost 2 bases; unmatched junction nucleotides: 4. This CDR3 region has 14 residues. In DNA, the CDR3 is TGTGCCAGCACCGACAGGGGCGGCAATCAGCCCCAGCATTTT. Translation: CASTDRGGNQPQHF.

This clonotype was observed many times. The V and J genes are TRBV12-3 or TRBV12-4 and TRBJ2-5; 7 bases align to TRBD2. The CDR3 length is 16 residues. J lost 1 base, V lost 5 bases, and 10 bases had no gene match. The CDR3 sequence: CASSRWGSGTQETQYF. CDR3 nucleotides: TGTGCCAGCAGTCGTTGGGGGAGCGGGACCCAAGAGACCCAGTACTTC.

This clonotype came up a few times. CDR3 sequence reads: CASSKGGVSWETQYF. The CDR3, as DNA: TGTGCCAGCAGTAAAGGGGGCGTTAGTTGGGAGACCCAGTACTTC. This chain connects TRBV25-1 to TRBJ2-5; TRBD1 aligns across 7 bases. Germline trimming cut 5 bases from V and 5 bases from J; bases unmatched to any gene: 11. Germline V CDR1 and CDR2: MGHDK, SYGVNS. This CDR3 contains 15 residues. The whole variable domain, filled in from reference TRBV25-1 and TRBJ2-5, reads EADIYQTPRYLVIGTGKKITLECSQTMGHDKMYWYQQDPGMELHLIHYSYGVNSTEKGDLSSESTVSRIRTEHFPLTLESARPSHTSQYLCASSKGGVSWETQYFGPGTRLLVL.

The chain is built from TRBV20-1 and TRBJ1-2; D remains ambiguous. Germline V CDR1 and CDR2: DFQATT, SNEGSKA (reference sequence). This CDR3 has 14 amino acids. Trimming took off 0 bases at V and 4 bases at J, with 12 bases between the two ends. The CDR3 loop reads CSARDPVRSYGYTF. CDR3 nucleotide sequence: TGCAGTGCTAGAGACCCGGTGCGGAGCTATGGCTACACCTTC.

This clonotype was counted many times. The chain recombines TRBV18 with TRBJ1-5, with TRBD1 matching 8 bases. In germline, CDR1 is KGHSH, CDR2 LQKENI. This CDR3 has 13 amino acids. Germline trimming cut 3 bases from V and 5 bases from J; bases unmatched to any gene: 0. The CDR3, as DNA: TGTGCCAGCTCACCGGACAGGGATCAGCCCCAGCATTTT. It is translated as CASSPDRDQPQHF.

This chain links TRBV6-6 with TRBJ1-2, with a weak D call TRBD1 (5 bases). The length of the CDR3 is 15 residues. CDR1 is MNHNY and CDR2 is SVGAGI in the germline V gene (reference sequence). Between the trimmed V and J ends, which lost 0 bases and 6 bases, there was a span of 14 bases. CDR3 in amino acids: CASSYSGEGPNGYTF. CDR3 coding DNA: TGTGCCAGCAGTTACTCGGGAGAGGGACCTAATGGCTACACCTTC.

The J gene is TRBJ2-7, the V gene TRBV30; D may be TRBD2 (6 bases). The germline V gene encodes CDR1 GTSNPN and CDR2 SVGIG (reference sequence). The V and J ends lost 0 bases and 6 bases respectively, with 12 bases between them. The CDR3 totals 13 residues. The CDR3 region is CAWSVGGGAEQYF. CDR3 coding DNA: TGTGCCTGGAGTGTAGGCGGAGGGGCCGAGCAGTACTTC.

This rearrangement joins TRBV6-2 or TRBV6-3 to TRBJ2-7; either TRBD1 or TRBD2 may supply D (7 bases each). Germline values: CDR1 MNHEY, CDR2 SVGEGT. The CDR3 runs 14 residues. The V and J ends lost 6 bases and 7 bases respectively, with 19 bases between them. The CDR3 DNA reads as TGTGCCAGCAGGCCGACAGGGACTACCCATGAGCAGTACTTC. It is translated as CASRPTGTTHEQYF.

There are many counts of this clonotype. This chain's CDR3 is CASSFREETQYF. For the CDR3, the DNA is TGTGCCAGCAGCTTCCGTGAGGAGACCCAGTACTTC. This chain connects TRBV13 to TRBJ2-5, with unresolved D. The CDR3 is 12 residues long. With 3 bases removed from V and 5 bases from J, the gap between germline ends came to 7 bases. The germline V gene has CDR1 PRHDT and CDR2 FYEKMQ (reference sequence).

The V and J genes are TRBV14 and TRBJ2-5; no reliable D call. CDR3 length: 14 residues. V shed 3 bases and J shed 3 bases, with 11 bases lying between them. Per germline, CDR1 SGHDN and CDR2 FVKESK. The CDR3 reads CASSHRLVEETQYF. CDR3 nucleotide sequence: TGTGCCAGCAGCCACCGACTCGTAGAAGAGACCCAGTACTTC. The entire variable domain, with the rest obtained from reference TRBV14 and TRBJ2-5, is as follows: EAGVTQFPSHSVIEKGQTVTLRCDPISGHDNLYWYRRVMGKEIKFLLHFVKESKQDESGMPNNRFLAERTGGTYSTLKVQPAELEDSGVYFCASSHRLVEETQYFGPGTRLLVL.

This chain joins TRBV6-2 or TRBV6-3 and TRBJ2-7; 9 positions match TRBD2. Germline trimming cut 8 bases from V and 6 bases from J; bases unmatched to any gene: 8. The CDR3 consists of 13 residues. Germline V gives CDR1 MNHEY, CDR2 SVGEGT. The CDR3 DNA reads TGTGCCAGCGGACTAGCGAGGCGTGGCGAGCAGTACTTC. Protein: CASGLARRGEQYF.

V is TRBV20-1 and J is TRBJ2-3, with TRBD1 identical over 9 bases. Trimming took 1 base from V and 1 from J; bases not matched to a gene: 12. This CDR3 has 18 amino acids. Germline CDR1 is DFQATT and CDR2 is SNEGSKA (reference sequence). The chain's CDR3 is CSARALGTGRIGTDTQYF. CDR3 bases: TGCAGTGCTAGAGCGCTCGGGACAGGGCGAATCGGCACAGATACGCAGTATTTT.

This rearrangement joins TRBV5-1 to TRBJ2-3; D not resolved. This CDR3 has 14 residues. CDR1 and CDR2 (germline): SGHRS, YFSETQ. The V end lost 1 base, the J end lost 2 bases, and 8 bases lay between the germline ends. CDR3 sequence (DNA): TGCGCCAGCAGCTTGCAAAGCGTCACAGATACGCAGTATTTT. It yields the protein CASSLQSVTDTQYF.

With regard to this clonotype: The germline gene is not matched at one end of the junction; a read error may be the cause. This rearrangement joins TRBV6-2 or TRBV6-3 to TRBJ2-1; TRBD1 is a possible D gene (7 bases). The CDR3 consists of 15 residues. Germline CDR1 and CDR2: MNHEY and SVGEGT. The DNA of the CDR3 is TGTACCAGCAGTTACAGCAGGGGGGCAGAAGGCGAGCAGTTCTTC. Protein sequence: CTSSYSRGAEGEQFF.

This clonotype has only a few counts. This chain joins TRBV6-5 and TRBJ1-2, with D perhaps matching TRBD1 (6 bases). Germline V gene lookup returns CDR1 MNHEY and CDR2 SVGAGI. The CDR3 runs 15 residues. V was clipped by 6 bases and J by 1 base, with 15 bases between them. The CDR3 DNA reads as TGTGCCAGCAGCCGCGGGGGGCCTCATAACTATGGCTACACCTTC. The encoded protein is CASSRGGPHNYGYTF.

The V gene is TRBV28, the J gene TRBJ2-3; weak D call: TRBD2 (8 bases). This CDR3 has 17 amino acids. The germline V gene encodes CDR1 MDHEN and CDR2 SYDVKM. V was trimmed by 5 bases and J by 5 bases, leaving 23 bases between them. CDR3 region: CASSAGGRQGWGDTQYF. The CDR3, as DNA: TGTGCCAGCAGTGCGGGGGGACGACAGGGTTGGGGAGATACGCAGTATTTT.

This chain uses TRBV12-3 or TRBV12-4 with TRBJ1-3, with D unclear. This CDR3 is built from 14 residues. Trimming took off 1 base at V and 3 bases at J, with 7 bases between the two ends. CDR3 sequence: CASSLESYGNTIYF. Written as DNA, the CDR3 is TGTGCCAGCAGTTTAGAGTCCTATGGAAACACCATATATTTT.

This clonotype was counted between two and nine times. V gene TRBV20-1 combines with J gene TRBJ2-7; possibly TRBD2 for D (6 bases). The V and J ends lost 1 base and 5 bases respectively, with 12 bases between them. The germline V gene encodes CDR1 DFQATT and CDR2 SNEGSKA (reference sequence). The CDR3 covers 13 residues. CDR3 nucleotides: TGCAGTGCTAGAGGGGCGGGACGGGACGAGCAGTACTTC. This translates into CSARGAGRDEQYF.

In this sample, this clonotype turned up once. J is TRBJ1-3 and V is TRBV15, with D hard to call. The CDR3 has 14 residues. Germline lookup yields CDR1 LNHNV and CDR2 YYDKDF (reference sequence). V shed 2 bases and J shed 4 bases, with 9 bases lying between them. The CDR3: CATSRSPGGNTIYF. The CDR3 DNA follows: TGTGCCACCAGCAGATCCCCCGGAGGAAACACCATATATTTT.

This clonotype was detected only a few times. The CDR3 DNA sequence: TGTGCCAGCAGCTTTACCGGGACAGGGGTAACTGGGGCCAACGTCCTGACTTTC. This codes for CASSFTGTGVTGANVLTF. The J gene is TRBJ2-6, the V gene TRBV7-2; 10 bases match TRBD1. With 3 bases clipped from V and 2 bases from J, the junction kept 7 bases outside the gene matches. Germline lookup yields CDR1 SGHTA and CDR2 FQGNSA. The CDR3 loop spans 18 amino acids. Full variable domain (remainder filled in from reference TRBV7-2 and TRBJ2-6): GAGVSQSPSNKVTEKGKDVELRCDPISGHTALYWYRQSLGQGLEFLIYFQGNSAPDKSGLPSDRFSAERTGGSVSTLTIQRTQQEDSAVYLCASSFTGTGVTGANVLTFGAGSRLTVL.

For the CDR3, the DNA is TGCGCCAGCAGGGCACAGGCCTACGAGCAGTACTTC. Amino acid sequence: CASRAQAYEQYF. J is TRBJ2-7 and V is TRBV10-2, with D possibly TRBD1 on 5 matching bases. V gave up 6 bases and J gave up 2 bases, with 8 bases separating them. This CDR3 contains 12 residues. Germline V CDR1 and CDR2: WSHSY, SAAADI.

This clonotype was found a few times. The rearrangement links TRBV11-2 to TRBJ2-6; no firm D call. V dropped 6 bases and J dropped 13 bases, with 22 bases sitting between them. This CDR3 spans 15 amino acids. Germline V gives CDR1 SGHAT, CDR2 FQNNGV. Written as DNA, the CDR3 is TGTGCCAGCAGTTCGAAGGGTGCTAAAGCCAGGGTCCTGACTTTC. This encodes CASSSKGAKARVLTF.

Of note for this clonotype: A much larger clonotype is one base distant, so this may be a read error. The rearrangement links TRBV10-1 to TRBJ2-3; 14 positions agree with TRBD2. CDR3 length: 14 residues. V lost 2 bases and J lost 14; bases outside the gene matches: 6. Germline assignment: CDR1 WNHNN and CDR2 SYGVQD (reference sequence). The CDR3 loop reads CASSEVTSGRGAYF. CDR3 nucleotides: TGCGCCAGCAGTGAGGTGACTAGCGGGAGGGGTGCGTATTTT.

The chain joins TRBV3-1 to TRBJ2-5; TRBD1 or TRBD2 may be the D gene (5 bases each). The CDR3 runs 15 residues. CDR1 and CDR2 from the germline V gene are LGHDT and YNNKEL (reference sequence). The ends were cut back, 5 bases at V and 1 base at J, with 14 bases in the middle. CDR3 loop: CASSLDEGTQETQYF. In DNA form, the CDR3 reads TGTGCCAGCAGCTTAGATGAGGGGACCCAAGAGACCCAGTACTTC.

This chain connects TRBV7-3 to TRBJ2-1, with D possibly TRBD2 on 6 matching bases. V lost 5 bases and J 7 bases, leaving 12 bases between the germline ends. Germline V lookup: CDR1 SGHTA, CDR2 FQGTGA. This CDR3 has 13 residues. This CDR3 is CASSNSRGNEQFF. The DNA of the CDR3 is TGTGCCAGCAGCAACTCTCGGGGGAATGAGCAGTTCTTC.

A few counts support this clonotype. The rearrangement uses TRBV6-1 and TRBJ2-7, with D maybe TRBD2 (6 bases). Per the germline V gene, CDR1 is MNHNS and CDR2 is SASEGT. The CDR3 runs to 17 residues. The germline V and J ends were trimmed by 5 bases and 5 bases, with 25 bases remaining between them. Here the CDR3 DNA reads TGTGCCAGCAGTCGCTTATCGGCGGGGACGTCCGTTGACGAGCAGTACTTC. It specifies CASSRLSAGTSVDEQYF.

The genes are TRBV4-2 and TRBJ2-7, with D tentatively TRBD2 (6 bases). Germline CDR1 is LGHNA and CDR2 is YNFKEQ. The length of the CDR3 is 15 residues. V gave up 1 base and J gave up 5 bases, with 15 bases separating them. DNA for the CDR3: TGTGCCAGCAGCCAAGTTGGGACGGGAGTTAACGAGCAGTACTTC. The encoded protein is CASSQVGTGVNEQYF.

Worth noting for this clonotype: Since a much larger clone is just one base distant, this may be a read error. CDR3 sequence (DNA): TGTGCCAGCAGCCAGGGACCGGTAGGCTATAGCTACACCTTC. Its translation is CASSQGPVGYSYTF. The V call is TRBV3-1, the J call TRBJ1-2; D possibly corresponds to TRBD1 (5 bases). This CDR3 contains 14 residues. Germline CDR1 is LGHDT and CDR2 is YNNKEL (reference sequence).

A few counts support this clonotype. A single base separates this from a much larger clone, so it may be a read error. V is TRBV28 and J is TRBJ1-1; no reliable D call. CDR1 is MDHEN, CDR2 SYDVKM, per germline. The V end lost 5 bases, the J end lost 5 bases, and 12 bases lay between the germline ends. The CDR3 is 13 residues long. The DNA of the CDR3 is TGTGCCAGCAGTGTAAGTAGTCCGACTGAAGCTTTCTTT. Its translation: CASSVSSPTEAFF.